The clone carrying this T cell receptor beta chain was detected only a few times. Its antigen remains unknown. This sample was included in a study of T-cell memory formation after mild COVID-19. General study results and limits: The finding that pre-infection memory included some responding clones suggested that cross-reactive memory joined. From day 15 to 85, contracting clones were balanced between CD4 and CD8, whereas later expanders leaned toward CD4+.

Germline CDR1 reads MNHNS; CDR2 reads SASEGT. The ends were cut back, 8 bases at V and 1 base at J, with 14 bases in the middle. CDR3 length: 14 residues. MiXCR, run by TCRdb on the 5' RACE reads, gives a single entry per CDR3 protein. This table holds around 500,000 distinct CDR3 sequences, 15% to 20% found once. The receptor's source is an adult woman who had mild COVID-19 (a few samples of this study predate the infection). Cell type and time point are not known. Material for sequencing was PBMCs or a T cell subset sorted from them (not recorded which). The rearrangement joins TRBV6-1 to TRBJ1-1; D is unresolved. The CDR3 nucleotides are TGTGCCAGCTCCCACGGAATAGGGAACACTGAAGCTTTCTTT. Translation gives CASSHGIGNTEAFF.